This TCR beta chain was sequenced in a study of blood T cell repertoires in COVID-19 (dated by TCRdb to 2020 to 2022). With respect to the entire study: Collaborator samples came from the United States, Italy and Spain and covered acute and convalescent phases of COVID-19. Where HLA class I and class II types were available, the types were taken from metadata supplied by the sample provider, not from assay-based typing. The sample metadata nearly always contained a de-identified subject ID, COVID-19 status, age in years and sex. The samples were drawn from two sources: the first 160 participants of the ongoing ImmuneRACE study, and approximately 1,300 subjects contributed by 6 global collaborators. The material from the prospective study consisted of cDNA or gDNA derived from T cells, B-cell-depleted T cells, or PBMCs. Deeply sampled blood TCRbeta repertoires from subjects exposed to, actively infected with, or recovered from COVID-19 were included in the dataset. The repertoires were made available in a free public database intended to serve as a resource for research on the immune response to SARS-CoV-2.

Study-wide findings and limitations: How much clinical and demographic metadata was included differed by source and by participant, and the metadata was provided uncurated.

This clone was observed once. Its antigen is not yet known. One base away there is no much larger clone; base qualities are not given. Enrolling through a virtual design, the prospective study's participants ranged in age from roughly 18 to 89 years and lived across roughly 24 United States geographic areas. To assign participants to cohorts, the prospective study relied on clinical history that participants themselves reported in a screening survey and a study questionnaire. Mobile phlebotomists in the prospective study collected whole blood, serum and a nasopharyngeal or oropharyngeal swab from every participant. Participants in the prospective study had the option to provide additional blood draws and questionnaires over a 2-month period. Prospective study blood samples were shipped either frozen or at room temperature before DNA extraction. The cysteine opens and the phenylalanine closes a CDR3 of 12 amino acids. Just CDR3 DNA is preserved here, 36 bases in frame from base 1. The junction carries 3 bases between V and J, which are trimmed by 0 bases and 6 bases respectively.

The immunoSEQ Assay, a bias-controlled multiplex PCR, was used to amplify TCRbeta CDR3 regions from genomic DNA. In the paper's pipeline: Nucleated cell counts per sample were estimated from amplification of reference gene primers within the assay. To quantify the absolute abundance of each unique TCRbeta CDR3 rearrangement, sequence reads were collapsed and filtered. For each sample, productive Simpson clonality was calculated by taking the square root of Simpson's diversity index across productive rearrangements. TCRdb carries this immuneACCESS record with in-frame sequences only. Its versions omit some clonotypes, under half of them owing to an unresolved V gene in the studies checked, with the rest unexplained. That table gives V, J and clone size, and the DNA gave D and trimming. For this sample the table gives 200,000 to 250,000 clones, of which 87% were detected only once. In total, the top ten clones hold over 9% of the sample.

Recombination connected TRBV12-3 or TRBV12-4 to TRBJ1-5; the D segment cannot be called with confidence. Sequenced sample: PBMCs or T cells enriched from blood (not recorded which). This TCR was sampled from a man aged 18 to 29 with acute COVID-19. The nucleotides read TGTGCCAGCAGTTTAGCCGGTCAGCCCCAGCATTTT. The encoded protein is CASSLAGQPQHF.